The entry below gives a single T cell receptor beta chain sequence along with its context. The antigen this receptor binds is unknown. Per-base qualities were not stored, and no clone one base away is much larger. The sample originates from a study of blood T cells in healthy people across ages (dated by TCRdb to the mid-2010s). With respect to the entire study: In model experiments, roughly one uniquely barcoded TCR beta cDNA molecule per two T cells was captured by template switching. Age-related changes in TCR beta repertoire diversity were measured in the study by deep sequencing normalized with unique cDNA molecular identifiers. The donors were split into four age groups: young (average 16 years), middle-aged (about 40), aged (more than 60) and long-lived (about 82). To avoid experimental bias, donors of different ages were spread randomly across the sequencing lanes. Using the same blood draw, the study looked at two additional independent replicas of 1 million unique cDNA reads for two donors, one aged 18 to 30 and the other aged 80 or older.

Broader findings and caveats from the paper: Because profiling used bulk unsorted PBMCs, naive and antigen-experienced compartments could not be compared conclusively. Because donor CMV infection status was unknown, age-related changes in expanded clonotypes were potentially confounded. Observed TCR beta diversity per million T cells fell roughly linearly with age, and a significant reduction was already apparent by age about 38. A strong correlation was found between observed TCR beta diversity and the percentage of naive T cells measured by flow cytometry. Compared with the aged group, the long-lived group had more naive CD4+ T cells, fewer expanded clones and increased TCR diversity, a pattern suggesting age selection. Estimates of total diversity based on one million sequenced T cells were considered lower bounds and underestimates.

The 39 donors, aged about 6 to 95 years, were systemically healthy Caucasian individuals from Russia. Each donor gave approximately 9.3 milliliters of peripheral blood, collected into EDTA-treated Vacutainer tubes. Ficoll-Paque density-gradient centrifugation was used to isolate PBMCs, with at least 6 million per sample. Trizol reagent was used to extract total RNA from the PBMCs, yielding at least 6 micrograms per sample. The percentages of naive CD45RAhigh/CD27high T cells were determined by flow cytometry on a PBMC aliquot from every donor. The CDR3 covers 12 residues, taking in both the cysteine and the phenylalanine. This entry keeps only the CDR3 DNA: 36 bases, framed from base 1. The junction shows trimming of 0 bases on V and 7 bases on J, plus 6 bases between the germline ends. For CDR1 and CDR2, the germline V gene lists MGHRA and YSYEKL. Library construction relied on 5' RACE. The instrument was an Illumina HiSeq 2500. The second PCR ran for roughly 6 to 11 cycles and used a J-beta primer mix along with a sample-barcoded 5' primer. A unique molecular identifier was introduced onto each TCR beta cDNA molecule by a template-switch 5' adaptor carrying 12 random nucleotides. Each sample yielded at least 3 million CDR3-containing paired-end reads. The Mint cDNA synthesis kit, primed by a TRBC-specific oligonucleotide, was used to synthesize first-strand cDNA from all RNA. Following uracil-DNA glycosylase treatment, a first 18-cycle PCR with universal primers M1SS and BC2_uni_R was performed on all cDNA. The original methods were these. Each sample was normalized by randomly selecting 1 million high-quality reads, each carrying a distinct molecular identifier. Instead of being binned into consensus sequences, reads with shared molecular identifiers were discarded. CDR3 identification, clonotype clustering and error correction used MiTCR with a Q25 quality threshold and the strictest error-elimination algorithm. A nonparametric unseen species model with Euler transformation was used to estimate a lower bound on total TCR beta diversity. TCRdb reworked the public reads: Q25 trimming with fastp, MiXCR clone assembly, productive beta chains retained. Merged by CDR3 protein, the rows form single entries marked with the most common genes and DNA. TCRdb's processing, not the authors' own work, is the source of the V and J calls. Recorded for this sample are over 1,300,000 distinct CDR3 sequences; roughly 64% of them occurred a single time. Clones ranked in the top ten supply about 6.7% of the sample.

This TCR derives from a man aged 18 to 30 in good health. The V and J segments used are TRBV4-1 and TRBJ1-2, with an unclear D gene assignment. The sequencing sample was made of blood. The sequence in DNA is TGCGCCAGCAGCCAAGATCTTATTGGCTACACCTTC. Protein translation: CASSQDLIGYTF.